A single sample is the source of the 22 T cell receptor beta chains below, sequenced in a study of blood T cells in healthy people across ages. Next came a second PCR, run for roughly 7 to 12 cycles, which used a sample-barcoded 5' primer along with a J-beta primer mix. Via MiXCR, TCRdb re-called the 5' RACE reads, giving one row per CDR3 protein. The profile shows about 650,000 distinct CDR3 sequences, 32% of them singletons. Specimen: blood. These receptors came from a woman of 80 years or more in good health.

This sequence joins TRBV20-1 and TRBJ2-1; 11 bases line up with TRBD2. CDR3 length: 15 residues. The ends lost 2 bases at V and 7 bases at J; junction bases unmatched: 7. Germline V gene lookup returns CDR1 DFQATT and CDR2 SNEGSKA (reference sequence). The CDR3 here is CSARLAGGLKNEQFF. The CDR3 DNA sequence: TGCAGTGCTAGACTAGCGGGGGGCCTCAAGAATGAGCAGTTCTTC.

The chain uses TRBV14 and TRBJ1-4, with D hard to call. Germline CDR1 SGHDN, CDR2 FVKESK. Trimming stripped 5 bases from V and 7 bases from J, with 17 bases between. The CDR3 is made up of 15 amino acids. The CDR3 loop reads CASSETSGGSEKLFF. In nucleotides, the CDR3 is TGTGCCAGCAGCGAGACATCGGGTGGGAGTGAAAAACTGTTTTTT.

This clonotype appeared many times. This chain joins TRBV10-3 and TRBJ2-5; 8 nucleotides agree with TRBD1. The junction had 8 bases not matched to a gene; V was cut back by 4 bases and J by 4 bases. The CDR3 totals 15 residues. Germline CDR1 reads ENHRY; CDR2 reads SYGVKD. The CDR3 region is CAISARQGIGETQYF. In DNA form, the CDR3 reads TGTGCCATCAGTGCACGACAGGGGATTGGAGAGACCCAGTACTTC.

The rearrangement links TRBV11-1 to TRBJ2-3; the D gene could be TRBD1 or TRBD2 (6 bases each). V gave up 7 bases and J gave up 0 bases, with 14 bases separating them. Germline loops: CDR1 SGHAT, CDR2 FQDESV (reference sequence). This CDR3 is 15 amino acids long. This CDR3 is CASTRTGASTDTQYF. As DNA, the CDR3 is TGTGCCAGCACCAGGACGGGGGCTAGCACAGATACGCAGTATTTT.

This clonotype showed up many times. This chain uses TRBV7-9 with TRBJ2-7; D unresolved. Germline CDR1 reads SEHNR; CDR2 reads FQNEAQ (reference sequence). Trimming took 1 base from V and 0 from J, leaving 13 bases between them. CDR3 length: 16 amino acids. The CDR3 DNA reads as TGTGCCAGCAGCTTAGTGGGCCCACGCAGCTCCTACGAGCAGTACTTC. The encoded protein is CASSLVGPRSSYEQYF.

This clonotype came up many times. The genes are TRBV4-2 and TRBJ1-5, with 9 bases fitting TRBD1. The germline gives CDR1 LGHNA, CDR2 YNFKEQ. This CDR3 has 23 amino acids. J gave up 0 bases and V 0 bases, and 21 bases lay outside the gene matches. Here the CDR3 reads CASSQDGSRGRDRDKYSNQPQHF. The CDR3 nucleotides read TGTGCCAGCAGCCAAGATGGTTCTCGGGGACGGGACAGGGATAAATATAGCAATCAGCCCCAGCATTTT.

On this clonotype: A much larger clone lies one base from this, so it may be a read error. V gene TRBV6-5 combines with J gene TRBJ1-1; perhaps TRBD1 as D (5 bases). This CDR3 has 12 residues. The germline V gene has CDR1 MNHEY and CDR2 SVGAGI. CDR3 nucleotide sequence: TGTGCCAGCGGGACTGTGAACACTGGAGCTTTCTTT. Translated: CASGTVNTGAFF.

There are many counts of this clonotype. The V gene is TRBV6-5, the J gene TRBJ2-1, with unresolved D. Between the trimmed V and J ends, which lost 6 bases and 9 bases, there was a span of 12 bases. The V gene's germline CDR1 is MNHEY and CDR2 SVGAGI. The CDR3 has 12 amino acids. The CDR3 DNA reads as TGTGCCAGCAGCATTCCGGGCGCTGAGCAGTTCTTC. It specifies CASSIPGAEQFF.

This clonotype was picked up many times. The CDR3 reads CASSSTAYGYTF. DNA of the CDR3: TGCGCCAGCAGCTCGACAGCCTATGGCTACACCTTC. J is TRBJ1-2 and V is TRBV5-1, with TRBD1 as a possible D gene (5 bases). CDR3 length equals 12 residues. Per germline, CDR1 SGHRS and CDR2 YFSETQ. With 3 bases removed from V and 4 bases from J, the gap between germline ends came to 7 bases.

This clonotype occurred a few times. The CDR3 DNA sequence: TGCAGTGCAATAGACAGGAAGGGGGGAAAACTGTTTTTT. Residues: CSAIDRKGGKLFF. The chain has TRBV20-1 and TRBJ1-4; possibly TRBD1 for D (6 bases). This CDR3 is 13 amino acids long. CDR1 and CDR2 (germline): DFQATT, SNEGSKA (reference sequence). V shed 6 bases and J shed 10 bases, with 18 bases lying between them.

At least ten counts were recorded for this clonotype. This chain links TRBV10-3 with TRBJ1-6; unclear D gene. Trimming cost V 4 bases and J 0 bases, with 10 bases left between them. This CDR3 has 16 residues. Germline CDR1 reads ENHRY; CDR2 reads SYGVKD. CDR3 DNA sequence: TGTGCCATCAGTGTGACATCGAGCTCCTATAATTCACCCCTCCACTTT. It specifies CAISVTSSSYNSPLHF.

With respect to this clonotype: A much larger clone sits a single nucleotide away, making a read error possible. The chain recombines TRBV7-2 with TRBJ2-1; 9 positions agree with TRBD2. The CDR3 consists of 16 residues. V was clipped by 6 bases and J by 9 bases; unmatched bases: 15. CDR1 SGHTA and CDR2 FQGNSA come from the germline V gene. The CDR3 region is CASSRTGTSRGVEQFF. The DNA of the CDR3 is TGTGCCAGCAGTCGTACCGGGACTAGCAGGGGGGTTGAGCAGTTCTTC. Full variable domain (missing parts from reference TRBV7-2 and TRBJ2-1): GAGVSQSPSNKVTEKGKDVELRCDPISGHTALYWYRQSLGQGLEFLIYFQGNSAPDKSGLPSDRFSAERTGGSVSTLTIQRTQQEDSAVYLCASSRTGTSRGVEQFFGPGTRLTVL.

As DNA, the CDR3 is TGTGCCAGCAGCCAACTTGGGACTAGCGGGGAGGAGCAGTTCTTC. Its translation: CASSQLGTSGEEQFF. The chain couples TRBV3-1 to TRBJ2-1; 13 bases are shared with TRBD2. Germline V gene sequence: CDR1 LGHDT, CDR2 YNNKEL (reference sequence). The ends lost 2 bases at V and 10 bases at J; junction bases unmatched: 5. The CDR3 loop spans 15 amino acids.

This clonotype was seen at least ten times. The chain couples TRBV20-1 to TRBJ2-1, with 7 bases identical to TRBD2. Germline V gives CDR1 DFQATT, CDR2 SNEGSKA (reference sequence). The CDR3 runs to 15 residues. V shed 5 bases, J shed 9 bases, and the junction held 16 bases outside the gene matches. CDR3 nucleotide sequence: TGCAGTGCTCCCGCGGGCGGGGGAAAACGCGGTGAGCAGTTCTTC. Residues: CSAPAGGGKRGEQFF.

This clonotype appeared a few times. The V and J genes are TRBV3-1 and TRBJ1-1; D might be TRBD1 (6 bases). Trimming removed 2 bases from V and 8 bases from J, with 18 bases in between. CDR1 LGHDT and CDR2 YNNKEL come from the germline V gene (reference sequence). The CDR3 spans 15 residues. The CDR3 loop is CASSQRSNAGAEAFF. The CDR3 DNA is TGTGCCAGCAGCCAACGATCTAATGCGGGGGCCGAAGCTTTCTTT.

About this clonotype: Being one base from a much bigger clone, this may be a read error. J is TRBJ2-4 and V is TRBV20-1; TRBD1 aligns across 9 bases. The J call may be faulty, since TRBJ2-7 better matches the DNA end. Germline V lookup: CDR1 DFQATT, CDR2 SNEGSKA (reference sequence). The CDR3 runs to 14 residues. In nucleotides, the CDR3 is TGCAGTGCCACCGGGACAGGGAGGTCCTACGAGCAGTACGTC. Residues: CSATGTGRSYEQYV.

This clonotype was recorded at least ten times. This CDR3 reads CASSMADGGPGGNQPQHF. CDR3 nucleotides: TGTGCCAGCAGCATGGCGGATGGGGGCCCGGGGGGCAATCAGCCCCAGCATTTT. The chain joins TRBV5-6 to TRBJ1-5; possibly TRBD1 for D (6 bases). Trimming cost V 4 bases and J 2 bases, with 22 bases left between them. The CDR3 runs 18 residues. In germline, CDR1 is SGHDT, CDR2 YYEEEE.

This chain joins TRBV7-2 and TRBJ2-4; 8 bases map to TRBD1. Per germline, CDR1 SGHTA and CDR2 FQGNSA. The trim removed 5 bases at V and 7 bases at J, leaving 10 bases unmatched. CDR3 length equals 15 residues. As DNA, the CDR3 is TGTGCCAGCAGCCCCCTGGGACAGGCAACGAACATTCAGTACTTC. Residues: CASSPLGQATNIQYF. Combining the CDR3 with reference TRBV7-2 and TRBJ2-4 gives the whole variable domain GAGVSQSPSNKVTEKGKDVELRCDPISGHTALYWYRQSLGQGLEFLIYFQGNSAPDKSGLPSDRFSAERTGGSVSTLTIQRTQQEDSAVYLCASSPLGQATNIQYFGAGTRLSVL.

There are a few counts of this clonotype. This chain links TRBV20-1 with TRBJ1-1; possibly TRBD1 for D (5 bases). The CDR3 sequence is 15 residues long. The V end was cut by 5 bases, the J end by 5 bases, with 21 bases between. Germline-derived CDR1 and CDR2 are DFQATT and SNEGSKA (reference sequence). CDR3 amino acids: CSAFPAGSGTTEAFF. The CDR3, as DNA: TGCAGTGCTTTCCCGGCAGGGTCTGGTACAACTGAAGCTTTCTTT.

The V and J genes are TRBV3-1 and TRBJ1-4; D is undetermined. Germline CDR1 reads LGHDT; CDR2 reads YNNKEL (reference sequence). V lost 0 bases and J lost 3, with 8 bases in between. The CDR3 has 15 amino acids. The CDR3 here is CASSQDWSSNEKLFF. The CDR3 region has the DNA TGTGCCAGCAGCCAAGATTGGAGCTCTAATGAAAAACTGTTTTTT.

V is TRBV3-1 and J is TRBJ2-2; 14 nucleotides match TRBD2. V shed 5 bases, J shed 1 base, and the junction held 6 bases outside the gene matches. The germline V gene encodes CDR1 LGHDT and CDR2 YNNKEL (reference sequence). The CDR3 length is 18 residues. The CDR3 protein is CASSARLAGGRNTGELFF. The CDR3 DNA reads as TGTGCCAGCAGCGCCCGACTAGCGGGGGGGCGGAACACCGGGGAGCTGTTTTTT. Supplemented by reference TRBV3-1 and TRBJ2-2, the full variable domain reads DTAVSQTPKYLVTQMGNDKSIKCEQNLGHDTMYWYKQDSKKFLKIMFSYNNKELIINETVPNRFSPKSPDKAHLNLHINSLELGDSAVYFCASSARLAGGRNTGELFFGEGSRLTVL.

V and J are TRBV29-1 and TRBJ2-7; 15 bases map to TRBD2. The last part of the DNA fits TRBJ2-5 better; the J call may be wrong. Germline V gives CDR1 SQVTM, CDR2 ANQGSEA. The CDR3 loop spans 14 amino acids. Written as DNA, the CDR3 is TGCAGCGCGGGACTAGCGGGGGGTAGGGAGACCCAGTACTTC. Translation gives CSAGLAGGRETQYF.